This T cell receptor (beta chain) was recorded in a study of human T cells and chemical hapten exposure. The V gene lost 2 bases and the J gene lost 0 bases, with 8 bases spanning the gap. This CDR3 has 13 amino acids. Germline V lookup: CDR1 SQVTM, CDR2 ANQGSEA. Time point noted: patch test 2, 6 weeks after DPC sensitization. Stated treatment: therapeutic diphenylcyclopropenone sensitization with weekly scalp DPC. TCRdb reanalysed the RACE reads using MiXCR and keeps one entry per CDR3 protein. The sample holds fewer than 150,000 distinct CDR3 sequences, 10% to 15% seen once. The chain has TRBV29-1 and TRBJ2-7; D is perhaps TRBD1 (5 bases). The TCR originated in a woman between 50 and 59 years old with alopecia areata. Some clones in this sample may be carry-over from other donors' samples. The specimen comprised whole blood, sampled in connection with sensitization to the hapten diphenylcyclopropenone (DPC). CDR3 sequence reads: CSVEPGNSYEQYF. As DNA, the CDR3 is TGCAGCGTTGAACCAGGGAACTCCTACGAGCAGTACTTC.